Given below is one T cell receptor (beta chain) in context. What antigen it recognizes has not been identified. The source of the sample is a study of CXCR3-negative and CXCR3-positive naive CD8 T cells (dated by TCRdb to between 2018 and 2021). Broadly, across the study: In total, roughly 150 million TRB reads were obtained, or roughly 1.5 +/- 0.3 million reads per library. Data from about 10 donors, pooled across two independent experiments, went into the diversity and physicochemical repertoire analyses. For the TRBV-TRBJ cluster analysis, the naive subsets came from 5 donors, while the memory cells came from 3 donors. Broader findings and caveats from the paper: Because surface CD5, which has been linked to self-reactivity in mice, was comparable between naive subsets, TCR interaction strength was also inferred from TRB CDR3 physicochemical properties. Freshly isolated PBMCs were used for most assays because CXCR3 expression partially decreased after cryopreservation. TRB CDR3s from CXCR3-positive naive cells showed higher hydrophobicity (lower Kidera factor 4), lower energy, and higher strength and volume indices than CXCR3-negative naive cells. Similar TRBV-TRBJ usage was shown by naive CXCR3-negative and CXCR3-positive cells from the same donor, whereas distinct patterns were shown by memory cells. Comparably high repertoire diversity was found in both naive subsets, whereas much lower repertoire diversity was found in memory CD8+ T cells.

From the germline V gene, CDR1 is SGHTA and CDR2 is FQGNSA. CDR3 length: 15 amino acids, cysteine to phenylalanine. DNA was not recorded. The data were produced on a NextSeq 550. The Human TCR Profiling Kit (MiLaboratory) was used to prepare UMI-labeled 5' RACE TRB cDNA libraries. cDNA synthesis used the entire amount of extracted RNA, and PCR amplification then used the entire amount of cDNA produced. Libraries were prepared in parallel with an identical number of PCR cycles. Concerning the study's data processing: With a minimum of two reads required per UMI, MIGEC and MiXCR pulled out about 54,000 +/- 9,700 unique UMI-labeled TRB cDNA molecules from each library. An average of approximately 40,000 +/- 10,000 functional in-frame TRB CDR3 nucleotide clonotypes without stop codons was found per library. After downsampling to 5000 UMI-labeled TRB molecules per sample, diversity metrics such as normalized Shannon-Wiener and Chao1 were calculated in VDJtools. VDJtools was used to calculate clonotype-size-weighted physicochemical properties of the central five CDR3 residues, namely interaction energy, strength, volume and Kidera factor 4. After the reads were reprocessed by TCRdb, one entry was made per CDR3 protein sequence, with no DNA. The V and J calls and clone size come from TCRdb's table, not from the authors' own analysis. This sample's records show tens of thousands of distinct CDR3 sequences. The top ten constitute 1.1% of the sample.

Each CD8+ T cell subset was flow-sorted in triplicate, and some 310,000 cells per subset were placed directly into RLT lysis buffer. To exclude memory contaminants, naive CD8+ T cells were stringently defined as CD45RO-CCR7+CD27+CD95-. Peripheral blood mononuclear cells were isolated from buffy coats using standard density gradient centrifugation. A FACSAria III was used to flow-sort naive CXCR3-negative and CXCR3-positive CD8+ T cells. Total RNA was extracted from sorted cells with an RNeasy Mini Kit. This sequence originates from a human donor in good health. Some clones in this sample may be carry-over from other donors' samples. In this chain, TRBV7-2 is recombined with TRBJ2-7; TCRdb returns TRBD2, unconfirmable since there is no DNA. The material sequenced was naive CXCR3- CD8+ T cells from blood. This specimen's cell subset or site label, per the study, means: CD45RO-CCR7+CD27+CD95- naive CD8+ T cells lacking CXCR3 (TNR3-). CDR3 protein: CASSLAGEGWYEQYF.